This TCR beta chain was observed in a study of CD8+CD57+ T cells in acquired aplastic anemia. Study-wide context: Sorted CD4+ and CD8+ cell DNA averaged about 3 ug. Healthy donors averaged about 10 million reads for CD4+ cells. Findings of the study overall: Patients did not significantly differ from controls in CD8+ Simpson's diversity. It was found that about 31 CD8+ CDR3 sequences were shared between patients and controls.

The CDR3 is made up of 16 amino acids. Per the germline V gene, CDR1 is LNHDA and CDR2 is SQIVND (reference sequence). With V trimmed by 8 bases and J by 7 bases, 13 bases remained unmatched. This clonotype has ten or more counts. Its antigen is unidentified. TCR beta VDJ combinations and CDR3 sequences were profiled from genomic DNA. TCRdb independently ran MiXCR on the reads; one entry per CDR3 protein. The table includes 130,000 or so distinct CDR3 sequences, more than 35% detected once. Sequencing was performed on sorted CD4+, CD8+, or CD8+CD57+ T cells (not recorded which) from PBMCs. The V gene is TRBV19, the J gene TRBJ2-1; TRBD2 aligns across 11 bases. The sequence was obtained from a human donor in good health, serving as a control. The CDR3 DNA reads as TGTGCCAGTCAACCCCGAGGGGCTAGCGGGAGGAATGAGCAGTTCTTC. It yields the protein CASQPRGASGRNEQFF. The variable domain in full, completed from reference TRBV19 and TRBJ2-1, reads DGGITQSPKYLFRKEGQNVTLSCEQNLNHDAMYWYRQDPGQGLRLIYYSQIVNDFQKGDIAEGYSVSREKKESFPLTVTSAQKNPTAFYLCASQPRGASGRNEQFFGPGTRLTVL.